Following are 5 T cell receptor beta chains from one sample sequenced in a study of sequential checkpoint blockade in melanoma. Treatment given: randomized to nivolumab then ipilimumab (arm A) or the reverse (arm B). Only in-frame clones appear in the TCRdb table, and some are missing; sequencing was by immunoSEQ multiplex PCR. This table has approximately 22,000 clones, under 70% appearing once. The sequences come from CD8+ T cells sorted from blood (inferred from file names), collected from a patient given nivolumab and ipilimumab in sequence. These receptor sequences come from a human donor with melanoma.

This clone occurred a few times. V gene TRBV27 combines with J gene TRBJ2-3; 11 bases map to TRBD2. Germline V gene sequence: CDR1 MNHEY, CDR2 SMNVEV (reference sequence). V shed 6 bases, J shed 0 bases, and the junction held 11 bases outside the gene matches. The CDR3 length is 18 residues. Written as DNA, the CDR3 is TGTGCCAGCAGCTCTCCCCCGGGACTAGCGGAAAGCACAGATACGCAGTATTTT. This gives the protein CASSSPPGLAESTDTQYF.

The chain links TRBV9 to TRBJ1-6; D remains ambiguous. The CDR3 runs to 15 residues. V lost 0 bases and J 4 bases, leaving 8 bases between the germline ends. The V gene's germline CDR1 is SGDLS and CDR2 YYNGEE. This CDR3 is CASSVGESYNSPLHF. The CDR3 DNA reads as TGTGCCAGCAGCGTAGGGGAGTCATATAATTCACCCCTCCACTTT. The full variable domain, in which reference TRBV9 and TRBJ1-6 provide the parts outside the CDR3, is DSGVTQTPKHLITATGQRVTLRCSPRSGDLSVYWYQQSLDQGLQFLIQYYNGEERAKGNILERFSAQQFPDLHSELNLSSLELGDSALYFCASSVGESYNSPLHFGNGTRLTVT.

This chain uses TRBV13 with TRBJ2-3; D is ambiguous. The CDR3 totals 13 residues. CDR1 is PRHDT and CDR2 is FYEKMQ in the germline V gene (reference sequence). V was clipped by 5 bases and J by 6 bases, with 12 bases between them. CDR3: CASSPRGQDTQYF. In nucleotides, the CDR3 is TGTGCCAGCAGCCCCCGAGGTCAGGATACGCAGTATTTT.

The CDR3 loop is CASRTRGGSYEQYF. CDR3 in DNA: TGTGCCAGCAGAACCCGGGGAGGGTCCTACGAGCAGTACTTC. V is TRBV5-6 and J is TRBJ2-7, with 7 bases matching TRBD2. CDR3 length: 14 residues. Germline V CDR1 and CDR2: SGHDT, YYEEEE. Trimming at V came to 5 bases and at J to 1 base, leaving 6 bases not matched to a gene.

The V gene is TRBV9, the J gene TRBJ2-3; D perhaps matches TRBD1 (6 bases). Germline V CDR1 and CDR2: SGDLS, YYNGEE. The CDR3 loop spans 17 amino acids. Trimming removed 3 bases at V and 4 bases at J, with 21 bases between. The CDR3 DNA sequence: TGTGCCAGCAGCGCTACCCGAGGGGGTCGAGTCGCAGATACGCAGTATTTT. It yields the protein CASSATRGGRVADTQYF.